These 20 T cell receptor beta chains came from one sample sequenced in a study of T cell responses to AZD1222 COVID-19 vaccine. The data were produced by immunoSEQ multiplex PCR, yet TCRdb's version contains in-frame clones alone and is incomplete. The sample contains 150,000 to 200,000 clones, around 90% of which appear only once. The sequences come from peripheral blood, collected on day 0 of AZD1222 vaccination. These receptors came from an adult in good health.

The rearrangement uses TRBV28 and TRBJ2-1; a possible D gene is TRBD2 (5 bases). The V gene's germline CDR1 is MDHEN and CDR2 SYDVKM. The CDR3 contains 15 residues. The V end lost 5 bases, the J end lost 6 bases, and 17 bases lay between the germline ends. The CDR3 nucleotides read TGTGCCAGCAGTCAACGGACTGGTCCGGTCAATGAGCAGTTCTTC. The encoded protein is CASSQRTGPVNEQFF. The full variable domain, completed using reference TRBV28 and TRBJ2-1, is DVKVTQSSRYLVKRTGEKVFLECVQDMDHENMFWYRQDPGLGLRLIYFSYDVKMKEKGDIPEGYSVSREKKERFSLILESASTNQTSMYLCASSQRTGPVNEQFFGPGTRLTVL.

The count of this clone is one. The chain uses TRBV4-3 and TRBJ2-1; D is unresolved. The germline V gene encodes CDR1 LGHNA and CDR2 YSLEER. Deletions cut 4 bases from V and 4 bases from J, with 14 bases between. This CDR3 spans 15 amino acids. In DNA form, the CDR3 reads TGCGCCAGCAGCCTTACCTCGACCTATTACAATGAGCAGTTCTTC. Protein: CASSLTSTYYNEQFF.

The gene calls are TRBV7-9 and TRBJ2-1, with D perhaps given as TRBD1 or TRBD2 (5 bases each). This CDR3 comprises 16 residues. V lost 3 bases, J lost 2 bases, and 14 bases lay in between. Per germline, CDR1 SEHNR and CDR2 FQNEAQ (reference sequence). The CDR3 sequence: CASSFRDPNTYNEQFF. CDR3 nucleotides: TGTGCCAGCAGCTTCCGGGACCCAAACACCTACAATGAGCAGTTCTTC.

The chain carries TRBV19 and TRBJ1-3; D not resolved. The CDR3 is 13 residues long. Germline CDR1 is LNHDA and CDR2 is SQIVND (reference sequence). The germline V and J ends were trimmed by 5 bases and 4 bases, with 9 bases remaining between them. CDR3 sequence: CASSLRRGNTIYF. CDR3 nucleotides: TGTGCCAGTAGTCTGCGAAGGGGAAACACCATATATTTT.

The CDR3: CASSVQGGGEKLFF. The CDR3 DNA reads as TGCGCCAGCAGCGTACAGGGGGGCGGGGAAAAACTGTTTTTT. The chain has TRBV4-1 and TRBJ1-4; TRBD1 aligns across 8 bases. CDR1 is MGHRA and CDR2 is YSYEKL in the germline V gene. V trimming: 5 bases; J trimming: 8 bases; junction bases outside the gene matches: 7. This CDR3 comprises 14 residues.

V is TRBV14 and J is TRBJ1-2; D remains ambiguous. V lost 0 bases and J lost 4, with 12 bases in between. The CDR3 is 15 residues long. Germline CDR1 reads SGHDN; CDR2 reads FVKESK. The CDR3 loop reads CASSQESPRVYGYTF. Here the CDR3 DNA reads TGTGCCAGCAGCCAAGAGTCCCCGCGCGTCTATGGCTACACCTTC.

V is TRBV5-1 and J is TRBJ2-1, with 7 bases identical to TRBD2. The V gene end was trimmed by 4 bases and the J gene end by 4 bases; junction bases not matched to a gene: 8. CDR1 and CDR2 (germline): SGHRS, YFSETQ. This CDR3 spans 15 amino acids. The CDR3 here is CASSPGLVRYNEQFF. The CDR3 nucleotides are TGCGCCAGCAGCCCAGGACTAGTTAGATACAATGAGCAGTTCTTC.

The rearrangement links TRBV24-1 to TRBJ1-2; D gene ambiguous. The germline V gene has CDR1 KGHDR and CDR2 SFDVKD. Trimming took off 4 bases at V and 2 bases at J, with 10 bases between the two ends. The CDR3 runs to 14 residues. CDR3 protein: CATSDYSANYGYTF. CDR3 in DNA: TGTGCCACCAGTGACTACAGCGCGAACTATGGCTACACCTTC.

The gene calls are TRBV7-9 and TRBJ2-7; 13 nucleotides match TRBD2. Germline V gene sequence: CDR1 SEHNR, CDR2 FQNEAQ (reference sequence). With V trimmed by 5 bases and J by 4 bases, 11 bases remained unmatched. The CDR3 has 17 residues. CDR3 amino acids: CASSLPLPGLAGYEQYF. The CDR3 DNA sequence: TGTGCCAGCAGCCTGCCCCTCCCGGGACTAGCGGGATACGAGCAGTACTTC.

The chain links TRBV6-5 to TRBJ2-7; tentative D call: TRBD2 (7 bases). The germline V gene encodes CDR1 MNHEY and CDR2 SVGAGI. V was trimmed by 6 bases and J by 0 bases, leaving 15 bases between them. The CDR3 totals 15 residues. CDR3 loop: CASRNRGATSYEQYF. CDR3 coding DNA: TGTGCCAGCAGAAACCGGGGGGCGACCTCCTACGAGCAGTACTTC.

This rearrangement joins TRBV3-1 (or the pseudogene TRBV3-2) to TRBJ2-1; D not resolved. The V and J ends lost 0 bases and 9 bases respectively, with 6 bases between them. Looked up from germline, CDR1 is LGHDT and CDR2 is YNNKEL (reference sequence). This CDR3 is 12 amino acids long. CDR3 region: CASSQEESEQFF. The CDR3 nucleotides are TGTGCCAGCAGCCAAGAGGAGAGTGAGCAGTTCTTC.

This chain links TRBV28 with TRBJ2-7; TRBD1 is a possible D gene (7 bases). Germline V gene data show CDR1 as MDHEN and CDR2 as SYDVKM. V lost 6 bases and J lost 0, with 12 bases in between. This CDR3 comprises 14 residues. CDR3 residues: CASRGQEGSYEQYF. The CDR3 coding sequence is TGTGCCAGCAGAGGACAGGAGGGCTCCTACGAGCAGTACTTC.

This chain joins TRBV28 and TRBJ1-5; D unresolved. The CDR3 covers 15 residues. Trimming took 6 bases from V and 4 from J, leaving 16 bases between them. Germline lookup yields CDR1 MDHEN and CDR2 SYDVKM. The CDR3 sequence is CASSDRTGFNQPQHF. CDR3 in DNA: TGTGCCAGCAGCGATCGGACGGGCTTTAATCAGCCCCAGCATTTT. Full variable domain (rest looked up from reference TRBV28 and TRBJ1-5): DVKVTQSSRYLVKRTGEKVFLECVQDMDHENMFWYRQDPGLGLRLIYFSYDVKMKEKGDIPEGYSVSREKKERFSLILESASTNQTSMYLCASSDRTGFNQPQHFGDGTRLSIL.

The chain links TRBV7-3 to TRBJ2-7; D possibly corresponds to TRBD2 (6 bases). The CDR3 spans 13 residues. In germline, CDR1 is SGHTA, CDR2 FQGTGA. The germline V and J ends were trimmed by 6 bases and 2 bases, with 11 bases remaining between them. As DNA, the CDR3 is TGTGCCAGCAGTGGGGGGAGAACCTACGAGCAGTACTTC. Its translation is CASSGGRTYEQYF.

The chain couples TRBV6-5 to TRBJ2-7, with a tentative D call TRBD2 (6 bases). V was cut by 8 bases and J by 6 bases, with 14 bases left in between. The CDR3 is 12 residues long. Germline CDR1 and CDR2: MNHEY and SVGAGI. The CDR3 region is CASGGGAGEQYF. The CDR3 nucleotides read TGTGCCAGCGGGGGAGGCGCGGGCGAGCAGTACTTC.

This chain's CDR3 is CAWSVIRGDGPQHF. The CDR3 coding sequence is TGTGCCTGGAGTGTAATACGGGGGGATGGGCCCCAGCATTTT. The chain links TRBV30 to TRBJ1-5, with D possibly being TRBD1 (5 bases). Trimming left V 0 bases short and J 9 bases short, with 15 bases between. The CDR3 sequence is 14 residues long. Looked up from germline, CDR1 is GTSNPN and CDR2 is SVGIG (reference sequence). Looking up the rest from reference TRBV30 and TRBJ1-5 gives the full variable domain: SQTIHQWPATLVQPVGSPLSLECTVEGTSNPNLYWYRQAAGRGLQLLFYSVGIGQISSEVPQNLSASRPQDRQFILSSKKLLLSDSGFYLCAWSVIRGDGPQHFGDGTRLSIL.

J is TRBJ2-7 and V is TRBV6-5; D perhaps matches TRBD2 (5 bases). The CDR3 is made up of 12 amino acids. CDR1 and CDR2 from the germline V gene are MNHEY and SVGAGI. The V gene lost 6 bases and the J gene lost 3 bases, with 9 bases spanning the gap. The CDR3 reads CASRPGGYEQYF. The CDR3 DNA follows: TGTGCCAGCAGACCTGGAGGCTACGAGCAGTACTTC.

This clone was counted a single time. The rearrangement links TRBV9 to TRBJ2-1; D gene unclear. The CDR3 consists of 14 residues. Per germline, CDR1 SGDLS and CDR2 YYNGEE. V lost 3 bases, J lost 6 bases, and 13 bases lay in between. The CDR3 DNA reads as TGTGCCAGCAGCGCCTGGTCCAGTCCCAATGAGCAGTTCTTC. As protein: CASSAWSSPNEQFF.

The rearrangement links TRBV5-6 to TRBJ2-7; D might be TRBD2 (5 bases). Germline lookup yields CDR1 SGHDT and CDR2 YYEEEE. The CDR3 is made up of 13 amino acids. Trimming cost V 5 bases and J 0 bases, with 9 bases left between them. The CDR3 DNA sequence: TGTGCCAGCAGGCGGAGGTCCTCCTACGAGCAGTACTTC. Protein product: CASRRRSSYEQYF. The complete variable domain, with remaining parts taken from reference TRBV5-6 and TRBJ2-7, reads DAGVTQSPTHLIKTRGQQVTLRCSPKSGHDTVSWYQQALGQGPQFIFQYYEEEERQRGNFPDRFSGHQFPNYSSELNVNALLLGDSALYLCASRRRSSYEQYFGPGTRLTVT.

This chain uses TRBV11-3 with TRBJ2-5; no clear D gene. Germline CDR1 SGHNT, CDR2 YENEEA. The V end lost 4 bases, the J end lost 5 bases, and 5 bases lay between the germline ends. There are 11 residues in the CDR3. CDR3 loop: CASSSEETQYF. In DNA form, the CDR3 reads TGTGCCAGCAGCTCCGAGGAGACCCAGTACTTC.